This record looks at one TCR beta chain sequence and its context. The entry originates in a study of blood T cell repertoires in COVID-19. Study information: COVID-19 samples from acute and convalescent phases originated in the United States, Italy and Spain. In each case, the material was cDNA or gDNA derived from T cells, B-cell-depleted T cells, or PBMCs.

The ends were cut back, 4 bases at V and 4 bases at J, with 14 bases in the middle. From germline, CDR1 is ENHRY and CDR2 SYGVKD. The CDR3 sequence is 14 residues long. In the original workflow: Amplification of reference gene primers provided the estimated nucleated cell counts. The assay was immunoSEQ multiplex PCR, and TCRdb's table has in-frame clones only and misses some. V and J calls and clone size are those listed in that table; D and trimming were worked out from the DNA. The table has some 150,000 clones, roughly 80% seen once. This clonotype was obtained from a woman in her fifties or sixties with acute or convalescent COVID-19. What was sequenced was peripheral blood. The chain couples TRBV10-3 to TRBJ2-7; D is undetermined. CDR3 nucleotide sequence: TGTGCCATCAGTGTGAAACTAAACGGATACGAGCAGTACTTC. The encoded protein is CAISVKLNGYEQYF.